The 32 T cell receptor beta chains below come from one sample, sequenced in a study of T cells in Graves' hyperthyroidism and ophthalmopathy. It was RNA transcripts that yielded the amplified TCR beta CDR3 regions. Using the HTBI primer set, a first-round RT-PCR was run on the TCR CDR3. TCRdb reanalysed the multiplex PCR reads using MiXCR and keeps one entry per CDR3 protein. The repertoire holds about 640,000 distinct CDR3 sequences, with 45% as singletons. The sequencing sample was made of peripheral blood or thyroid tissue (not recorded which). The receptors come from an adult man with Graves' disease, either hyperthyroidism or ophthalmopathy (not recorded which).

This chain uses TRBV10-3 with TRBJ1-1; 7 bases line up with TRBD1. With V trimmed by 10 bases and J by 3 bases, 8 bases remained unmatched. The CDR3 is 13 residues long. Looked up from germline, CDR1 is ENHRY and CDR2 is SYGVKD. The CDR3 here is CASSNRGHTEAFF. The CDR3 nucleotides are TGTGCCAGCAGCAACAGGGGCCACACTGAAGCTTTCTTT.

This chain links TRBV20-1 with TRBJ1-2, with unresolved D. V was clipped by 1 base and J by 7 bases, with 19 bases between them. This CDR3 is 15 amino acids long. Germline CDR1 DFQATT, CDR2 SNEGSKA (reference sequence). CDR3 region: CSARGSGTPPGGYTF. The CDR3 coding sequence is TGCAGTGCTAGAGGTTCGGGAACGCCCCCCGGTGGCTACACCTTC.

This clonotype has only one observation. This chain joins TRBV7-2 and TRBJ1-6, with D hard to call. The germline CDR1 and CDR2 sequences are SGHTA and FQGNSA. The CDR3 contains 13 residues. The ends were cut back, 7 bases at V and 6 bases at J, with 10 bases in the middle. The CDR3 nucleotides read TGTGCCAGCATCCGGGCCATTAATTCACCCCTCCACTTT. Translation gives CASIRAINSPLHF.

The genes are TRBV20-1 and TRBJ2-5; the D gene is possibly TRBD1 (6 bases). The CDR3 extends over 13 amino acids. CDR1 and CDR2 from the germline V gene are DFQATT and SNEGSKA (reference sequence). V was cut by 2 bases and J by 2 bases, with 9 bases left in between. The CDR3 DNA reads TGCAGTGCTAGACGGACAGTACAAGAGACCCAGTACTTC. It translates to CSARRTVQETQYF.

The rearrangement joins TRBV7-3 to TRBJ2-5, with 7 bases matching TRBD1. V shed 5 bases and J 2 bases; nucleotides not matched to a gene: 8. Germline CDR1 and CDR2: SGHTA and FQGTGA. The CDR3 runs 15 residues. The CDR3 nucleotides read TGTGCCAGCAGCAGCACGACAGGGCTACAAGAGACCCAGTACTTC. Translation: CASSSTTGLQETQYF.

This clonotype has ten or more counts. The CDR3 bases are TGCAGCGGGGGACAGGGGGGAGGAATGAACACTGAAGCTTTCTTT. Translation gives CSGGQGGGMNTEAFF. V is TRBV29-1 and J is TRBJ1-1; 11 bases fit TRBD1. With V trimmed by 7 bases and J by 0 bases, 7 bases remained unmatched. Per germline, CDR1 SQVTM and CDR2 ANQGSEA. This CDR3 spans 15 amino acids.

The chain has TRBV6-6 and TRBJ2-7; 8 bases agree with TRBD2. Germline lookup yields CDR1 MNHNY and CDR2 SVGAGI (reference sequence). The J segment lost 5 bases and the V segment lost 5 bases, leaving 8 bases of the junction unmatched. CDR3 length: 14 residues. The CDR3 here is CASSASSGAHEQYF. CDR3 coding DNA: TGTGCCAGCAGTGCAAGTAGCGGGGCCCACGAGCAGTACTTC.

There are a few counts of this clonotype. V gene TRBV29-1 combines with J gene TRBJ2-3, with D uncertain. In germline, CDR1 is SQVTM, CDR2 ANQGSEA. CDR3 length: 11 residues. V was pared by 4 bases and J by 5 bases, with 7 bases between. In nucleotides, the CDR3 is TGCAGCGTTGCGGCCGTAGATACGCAGTATTTT. Translating it yields CSVAAVDTQYF.

Note on this clonotype: Since no conserved phenylalanine or tryptophan closes the CDR3, a read error is the likely cause. The DNA is omitted, as the CDR3 cannot be located on it reliably, and the CDR3 follows TCRdb's listing. V usage is TRBV7-9 and J usage is TRBJ2-5. With termini counted, the CDR3 has 9 amino acids. The germline V gene encodes CDR1 SEHNR and CDR2 FQNEAQ (reference sequence). This chain's CDR3 is CASSSSNHR.

This clonotype occurred a few times. The chain joins TRBV11-2 to TRBJ1-4; the D is unclear. This CDR3 comprises 13 residues. CDR1 is SGHAT, CDR2 FQNNGV, per germline. The V gene lost 11 bases and the J gene lost 7 bases, with 17 bases spanning the gap. The CDR3 DNA is TGTGCCGGCAAGGGATGGGCTAGTGAAAAACTGTTTTTT. This codes for CAGKGWASEKLFF.

V usage is TRBV7-6 and J usage is TRBJ1-5, with D perhaps matching TRBD1 (6 bases). In germline, CDR1 is SGHVS, CDR2 FNYEAQ. Trimming shortened V by 3 bases and J by 3 bases, and 21 bases separated the two germline ends. The length of the CDR3 is 18 residues. The CDR3 bases are TGTGCCAGCAGCTTCGGGGACAAGGGTGTTCGGGTCAATCAGCCCCAGCATTTT. Translating it yields CASSFGDKGVRVNQPQHF.

The chain joins TRBV7-9 to TRBJ1-1, with a possible D match to TRBD1 (5 bases). This CDR3 region has 15 residues. Germline CDR1 reads SEHNR; CDR2 reads FQNEAQ (reference sequence). Trimming stripped 0 bases from V and 4 bases from J, with 12 bases between. This CDR3 reads CASSLAPGGSTEAFF. CDR3 sequence (DNA): TGTGCCAGCAGCTTAGCGCCGGGGGGATCCACTGAAGCTTTCTTT.

The rearrangement joins TRBV29-1 to TRBJ1-1; unclear D gene. Deletions cut 4 bases from V and 2 bases from J, with 17 bases between. Germline CDR1 SQVTM, CDR2 ANQGSEA. This CDR3 is 15 amino acids long. The CDR3 loop reads CSVVGQVGLNTEAFF. The CDR3 nucleotides read TGCAGCGTTGTCGGGCAGGTCGGCCTAAACACTGAAGCTTTCTTT.

This clonotype was recorded at least ten times. The chain uses TRBV2 and TRBJ1-5; possibly TRBD1 for D (5 bases). Per germline, CDR1 SNHLY and CDR2 FYNNEI. The CDR3 spans 14 residues. V was cut by 6 bases and J by 0 bases, with 9 bases left in between. This chain's CDR3 is CASSRQSSNQPQHF. DNA for the CDR3: TGTGCCAGCAGCCGACAGTCTAGCAATCAGCCCCAGCATTTT.

Comments on this clonotype: Just one base apart from a much larger clone, this may be a read error. The rearrangement links TRBV7-6 to TRBJ2-5, with 14 bases lining up with TRBD2. The J segment lost 7 bases and the V segment lost 3 bases, leaving 16 bases of the junction unmatched. CDR3 length equals 19 residues. The germline gives CDR1 SGHVS, CDR2 FNYEAQ. CDR3 in DNA: TGTGCCAGCAGCTTCCCCCCCAAGACTAGCGGGAGGGCCGTCGGGACCCAGTACTTC. This translates into CASSFPPKTSGRAVGTQYF.

This clonotype was seen at least ten times. V gene TRBV20-1 combines with J gene TRBJ2-7; 7 bases map to TRBD2. This CDR3 has 12 amino acids. V shed 3 bases, J shed 6 bases, and the junction held 5 bases outside the gene matches. Germline assignment: CDR1 DFQATT and CDR2 SNEGSKA (reference sequence). The CDR3, as DNA: TGCAGTGCTAGCGGCGGGAGCGGCGAGCAGTACTTC. Translating it yields CSASGGSGEQYF.

In the case of this clonotype: This may arise from a read error, as a much more abundant clone is one base away. The chain is built from TRBV10-3 and TRBJ1-5; D unresolved. From germline, CDR1 is ENHRY and CDR2 SYGVKD. CDR3 length: 16 amino acids. The CDR3 sequence: CASSEAPGYGDQPQHF. CDR3 DNA: TGTGCCAGCAGTGAAGCGCCGGGGTACGGCGATCAGCCCCAGCATTTT.

This clonotype was detected a few times. This chain joins TRBV12-3 or TRBV12-4 and TRBJ1-4; D is unresolved. The CDR3 loop spans 14 amino acids. The V end was cut by 6 bases, the J end by 6 bases, with 14 bases between. The CDR3 region has the DNA TGTGCCAGCAGCTCCTTAGTTCCTGATGAAAAACTGTTTTTT. Translation gives CASSSLVPDEKLFF.

V usage is TRBV11-2 and J usage is TRBJ1-3; D might be TRBD1 (6 bases). CDR3 length: 13 amino acids. Trimming left V 7 bases short and J 8 bases short, with 15 bases between. Germline lookup yields CDR1 SGHAT and CDR2 FQNNGV. CDR3 residues: CASINIRGYTIYF. The CDR3 bases are TGTGCCAGCATCAACATCAGGGGATACACCATATATTTT.

This clonotype was counted once. A much larger clonotype is one base distant, so this may be a read error. No conserved phenylalanine or tryptophan is present at the end of the CDR3, so a read error is the likely explanation. This chain joins TRBV5-4 and TRBJ1-6, with D unclear. V was shortened by 1 base and J by 8 bases, with 7 bases between the two germline ends. This CDR3 has 13 amino acids. CDR1 is SGHNT and CDR2 is YYREEE in the germline V gene (reference sequence). The CDR3 coding sequence is TGTGCCAGCAGCTTGAAGAGGGATTCACCCCTCCACCTT. Translation gives CASSLKRDSPLHL.

A note on this clonotype: This sequence may be a read error, since a much larger clone differs from it by one base. The J gene is TRBJ1-2, the V gene TRBV24-1; TRBD1 aligns across 8 bases. Germline CDR1 is KGHDR and CDR2 is SFDVKD. The CDR3 runs to 15 residues. CDR3 residues: CVTSDPDRGLDGYTF. Here the CDR3 DNA reads TGTGTCACCAGTGATCCCGACAGGGGATTAGATGGCTACACCTTC.

This clonotype was observed at least ten times. This chain's CDR3 is CATMDRANYGYTF. For the CDR3, the DNA is TGTGCCACCATGGACAGGGCGAACTATGGCTACACCTTC. The gene calls are TRBV19 and TRBJ1-2; 8 positions match TRBD1. The trim removed 10 bases at V and 2 bases at J, leaving 6 bases unmatched. The germline V gene has CDR1 LNHDA and CDR2 SQIVND (reference sequence). The CDR3 spans 13 residues.

The J gene is TRBJ1-6, the V gene TRBV25-1; 7 bases fit TRBD1. CDR1 and CDR2 from the germline V gene are MGHDK and SYGVNS. CDR3 size: 17 residues. Trimming removed 6 bases from V and 10 bases from J; junction bases left unmatched: 18. The CDR3 loop reads CASRSQGGVQGLSPLHF. The CDR3 DNA reads as TGTGCCAGCAGGAGCCAGGGGGGAGTCCAAGGGCTCTCACCCCTCCACTTT.

The chain recombines TRBV5-1 with TRBJ2-3; 7 bases line up with TRBD2. The V gene end was trimmed by 2 bases and the J gene end by 4 bases; junction bases not matched to a gene: 7. Germline V gives CDR1 SGHRS, CDR2 YFSETQ. This CDR3 is 15 amino acids long. The CDR3, as DNA: TGCGCCAGCAGCTTTGCGGGAGTTGCGTCAGATACGCAGTATTTT. It translates to CASSFAGVASDTQYF.

This clonotype was counted many times. The chain has TRBV29-1 and TRBJ1-1, with 8 bases matching TRBD1. The length of the CDR3 is 16 residues. In germline, CDR1 is SQVTM, CDR2 ANQGSEA. Trimming removed 4 bases from V and 1 base from J; junction bases left unmatched: 11. The CDR3 is CSVGEGTGRTNTEAFF. In DNA form, the CDR3 reads TGCAGCGTTGGGGAGGGGACAGGTCGGACGAACACTGAAGCTTTCTTT.

Note on this clonotype: A much more abundant neighbour one base away suggests this may be a read error. The J gene is TRBJ1-2, the V gene TRBV9; D is perhaps TRBD1 (6 bases). This CDR3 has 14 amino acids. Germline-derived CDR1 and CDR2 are SGDLS and YYNGEE. Trimming left V 0 bases short and J 4 bases short, with 10 bases between. CDR3 sequence: CASSVGAGAYGYTF. The CDR3 coding sequence is TGTGCCAGCAGCGTAGGGGCAGGGGCCTATGGCTACACCTTC. Full variable domain (outside the CDR3, taken from reference TRBV9 and TRBJ1-2): DSGVTQTPKHLITATGQRVTLRCSPRSGDLSVYWYQQSLDQGLQFLIQYYNGEERAKGNILERFSAQQFPDLHSELNLSSLELGDSALYFCASSVGAGAYGYTFGSGTRLTVV.

This clonotype has a single count. A read error is likely, as this CDR3 ends without the conserved phenylalanine or tryptophan. The limits of the CDR3 on the DNA are not certain, so only TCRdb's listed CDR3 is given. The chain carries TRBV6-4 and TRBJ1-6. Germline-derived CDR1 and CDR2 are MRHNA and SNTAGT. The CDR3 is 8 amino acids long, termini counted. The CDR3 sequence is CASSDTNY.

A note on this clonotype: This may be a read error: a much more frequent sequence differs by one nucleotide. The rearrangement links TRBV29-1 to TRBJ2-5, with D uncertain. This CDR3 comprises 13 residues. CDR1 is SQVTM and CDR2 is ANQGSEA in the germline V gene. Trimming left V 3 bases short and J 3 bases short, with 11 bases between. This CDR3 reads CSVDGQIEETQYF. The DNA of the CDR3 is TGCAGCGTTGATGGGCAGATTGAAGAGACCCAGTACTTC. The whole variable domain, filled in from reference TRBV29-1 and TRBJ2-5, reads SAVISQKPSRDICQRGTSLTIQCQVDSQVTMMFWYRQQPGQSLTLIATANQGSEATYESGFVIDKFPISRPNLTFSTLTVSNMSPEDSSIYLCSVDGQIEETQYFGPGTRLLVL.

This clonotype was seen repeatedly, ten times or more. J is TRBJ1-5 and V is TRBV10-3; no clear D. The CDR3 totals 13 residues. Germline CDR1 ENHRY, CDR2 SYGVKD. With 9 bases removed from V and 3 bases from J, the gap between germline ends came to 12 bases. CDR3 bases: TGTGCCATGGCAGCGGAGATCAATCAGCCCCAGCATTTT. Its translation: CAMAAEINQPQHF.

The chain employs TRBV20-1 and TRBJ1-2, with 9 bases that match TRBD1. Looked up from germline, CDR1 is DFQATT and CDR2 is SNEGSKA (reference sequence). The V gene end was trimmed by 6 bases and the J gene end by 6 bases; junction bases not matched to a gene: 11. CDR3 size: 14 residues. The CDR3 DNA follows: TGCAGTGCGAGGAACCACAGGGGGCTGGATGGCTACACCTTC. This sequence encodes CSARNHRGLDGYTF.

Written as DNA, the CDR3 is TGCAGCGCTGGGACAGGGAACACCATATATTTT. Its translation is CSAGTGNTIYF. The V and J genes are TRBV29-1 and TRBJ1-3, with 9 nucleotides matching TRBD1. Trimming removed 7 bases from V and 7 bases from J; junction bases left unmatched: 2. Germline V gives CDR1 SQVTM, CDR2 ANQGSEA. CDR3 length equals 11 residues.

A note on this clonotype: A read error may explain this, as a much larger clone is one base away. The gene calls are TRBV24-1 and TRBJ1-1; D gene ambiguous. Trimming shortened V by 10 bases and J by 1 base, and 6 bases separated the two germline ends. Germline V gene sequence: CDR1 KGHDR, CDR2 SFDVKD. The CDR3 covers 11 residues. In nucleotides, the CDR3 is TGTGCCACAAGATCGAACACTGAAGCTTTCTTT. As protein: CATRSNTEAFF.